These T cell receptor beta chains were read from a single sample in a study of blood T cells in healthy people across ages. TCRdb processed the 5' RACE reads anew with MiXCR; each CDR3 protein has one entry. The data show about 1.8 million distinct CDR3 sequences, around half seen once. Material: blood. The receptor set was obtained from a woman between 40 and 50 years old in good health. The CDR3 runs from the conserved cysteine through the conserved F or W. A D gene is named only where the DNA matches it firmly. Expanded clones get a size class; other rows say once, few or many, or leave the size out.

v_gene	d_gene	abundance	j_gene	len	CDR3nt	CDR3aa
TRBV6-5	TRBD1	NA	TRBJ1-1	15	TGTGCCAGCAGTCCCGACAGGGCCACGAACACTGAAGCTTTCTTT	CASSPDRATNTEAFF
TRBV9	NA	once	TRBJ1-2	19	TGTGCCAGCAGCCTCGTAGGCCCACCCGCGACTAATCCCAACTATGGCTACACCTTC	CASSLVGPPATNPNYGYTF
TRBV10-2	NA	few	TRBJ2-1	13	TGTGCCAGCGAAGGAGGGGCAGGGTGGGAGCAGTTCTTC	CASEGGAGWEQFF
TRBV9	NA	NA	TRBJ1-2	16	TGTGCCAGCAGCGTAGCCGGAGACGGAATAAACTATGGCTACACCTTC	CASSVAGDGINYGYTF
TRBV7-9	NA	NA	TRBJ2-1	14	TGTGCCAGCAGCTTAGTGGAGCGTTACAATGAGCAGTTCTTC	CASSLVERYNEQFF
TRBV29-1	TRBD1	NA	TRBJ1-2	13	TGCAGCGTTGTCGCAGGGGGCTGGGATGGCTACACCTTC	CSVVAGGWDGYTF
TRBV7-7	NA	NA	TRBJ2-1	13	TGTGCTAGCAGCTTAATGAAGTGGAATGAGCAGTTCTTC	CASSLMKWNEQFF
TRBV20-1	NA	NA	TRBJ2-7	12	TGCAGTGCTACCCTACAGAGCTGCGAGCAGTACTTC	CSATLQSCEQYF
TRBV28	TRBD1	NA	TRBJ2-4	19	TGTGCCAGCAGTCCCGGGACAGTCCTGTCTAGACTAGCCAAAAACATTCAGTACTTC	CASSPGTVLSRLAKNIQYF
TRBV5-6	TRBD2	few	TRBJ2-1	16	TGTGCCAGCAGCTGGGTCGAGCGGGGGCTGGGGAATGAGCAGTTCTTC	CASSWVERGLGNEQFF
TRBV24-1	TRBD1	NA	TRBJ2-5	16	TGTGCCACCAGTGATCGAATGACAGGGGGACGAGAGACCCAGTACTTC	CATSDRMTGGRETQYF
TRBV5-6	NA	NA	TRBJ1-4	12	TGTGCCAGCAGCGGAGACGGGGAAAAACTGTTTTTT	CASSGDGEKLFF
TRBV6-4	NA	NA	TRBJ2-6	17	TGTGCCAGCAGTGACGAGCCTTTGACCTCTGGGGCCAACGTCCTGACTTTC	CASSDEPLTSGANVLTF
TRBV29-1	NA	NA	TRBJ2-5	10	TGCAGCGGTGCTCGCGAGACCCAGTACTTC	CSGARETQYF
TRBV2	NA	few	TRBJ2-7	10	TGTGCCAGTAAAGTGGGGGAGCAGTACTTC	CASKVGEQYF
TRBV7-2	NA	NA	TRBJ1-2	16	TGTGCCAGCAGCTTAGACGGCTCTCGTCGGGGAAGTGGCTACACCTTC	CASSLDGSRRGSGYTF
TRBV9	NA	NA	TRBJ2-5	16	TGTGCCAGCAGCGTAGACTGGACCCCTCATGCTGAGACCCAGTACTTC	CASSVDWTPHAETQYF
TRBV6-2/TRBV6-3	NA	once	TRBJ1-2	13	TGTGCCAGCAGTTATCCGACGAGGGATGGCTACACCTTC	CASSYPTRDGYTF
TRBV28	NA	few	TRBJ2-7	15	TGTGCCAGCAGTTTTCTGACAGAACTCTCCTACGAGCAGTACTTC	CASSFLTELSYEQYF
TRBV12-3/TRBV12-4	TRBD1	few	TRBJ2-4	17	TGTGCCAGCAGATCCGTGGTAGGACAGGGAAAAGGAAACATTCAGTACTTC	CASRSVVGQGKGNIQYF
TRBV20-1	NA	few	TRBJ2-3	16	TGCAGTGCTAGAGATGGAGCAGGCGGTCAGACAGATACGCAGTATTTT	CSARDGAGGQTDTQYF
TRBV11-2	NA	few	TRBJ2-1	14	TGTGCCAGCAGCTTAGATTTTGGGACGAATGAGCAGTTCTTC	CASSLDFGTNEQFF
TRBV20-1	NA	NA	TRBJ2-5	13	TGCAGTGCTAGAGATTGGTCTAGCGAGACCCAGTACTTC	CSARDWSSETQYF
TRBV12-3/TRBV12-4	NA	NA	TRBJ1-6	17	TGTGCCAGCAGTTTGTTTGTTGGGGGCGGTCAGGGTTCACCCCTCCACTTT	CASSLFVGGGQGSPLHF
TRBV4-3	NA	NA	TRBJ1-2	14	TGCGCCGGCAGCCAACCGGGGCCCACGAGGGGCTACACCTTC	CAGSQPGPTRGYTF
TRBV5-1	NA	NA	TRBJ1-6	15	TGCGCCAGCAGTCCCATTGGGGGGCAGGGTTCACCCCTCCACTTT	CASSPIGGQGSPLHF
TRBV12-3/TRBV12-4	TRBD1	NA	TRBJ1-5	15	TGTGCCAGCAGTTCTGGACAGGACAGCAATCAGCCCCAGCATTTT	CASSSGQDSNQPQHF